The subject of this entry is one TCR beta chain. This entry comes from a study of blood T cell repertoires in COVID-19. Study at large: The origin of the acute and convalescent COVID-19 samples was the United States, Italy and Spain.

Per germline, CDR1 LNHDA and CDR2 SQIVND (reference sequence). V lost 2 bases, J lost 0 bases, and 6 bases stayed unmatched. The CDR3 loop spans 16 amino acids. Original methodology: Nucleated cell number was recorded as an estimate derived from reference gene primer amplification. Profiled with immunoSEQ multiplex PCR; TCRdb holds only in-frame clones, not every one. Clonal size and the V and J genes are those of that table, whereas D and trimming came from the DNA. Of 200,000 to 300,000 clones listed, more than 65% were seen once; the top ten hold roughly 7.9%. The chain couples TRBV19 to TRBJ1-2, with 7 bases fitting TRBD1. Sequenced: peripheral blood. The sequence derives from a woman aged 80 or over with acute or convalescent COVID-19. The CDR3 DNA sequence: TGTGCCAGTAGTATATACGGACAGGACTCTAACTATGGCTACACCTTC. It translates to CASSIYGQDSNYGYTF.